This T cell receptor (beta chain) derives from a study of blood T cell repertoires in COVID-19. For the study at large: Spain, Italy and the United States supplied samples that represented acute and convalescent COVID-19. The cDNA or gDNA used as material had been derived from T cells, B-cell-depleted T cells, or PBMCs.

As processed by the authors: Reference gene primers were amplified, and this amplification served to estimate nucleated cell counts. The table came from immunoSEQ multiplex PCR; TCRdb's copy has only in-frame clones and leaves some out. Clone size and V and J calls were adopted from that table, with D and trimming inferred from the DNA. The sample records tens of thousands of clones, around 79% being singletons. Germline CDR1 and CDR2: GTSNPN and SVGIG (reference sequence). The CDR3 runs 12 residues. V lost 5 bases and J lost 6, with 14 bases in between. Specimen: peripheral blood. The TCR comes from a woman aged 60 to 75 with acute or convalescent COVID-19. The chain joins TRBV30 to TRBJ2-7; possible D gene TRBD2, 5 bases. The CDR3 reads CAWCIPGFEQYF. In nucleotides, the CDR3 is TGTGCCTGGTGCATTCCGGGATTCGAGCAGTACTTC.